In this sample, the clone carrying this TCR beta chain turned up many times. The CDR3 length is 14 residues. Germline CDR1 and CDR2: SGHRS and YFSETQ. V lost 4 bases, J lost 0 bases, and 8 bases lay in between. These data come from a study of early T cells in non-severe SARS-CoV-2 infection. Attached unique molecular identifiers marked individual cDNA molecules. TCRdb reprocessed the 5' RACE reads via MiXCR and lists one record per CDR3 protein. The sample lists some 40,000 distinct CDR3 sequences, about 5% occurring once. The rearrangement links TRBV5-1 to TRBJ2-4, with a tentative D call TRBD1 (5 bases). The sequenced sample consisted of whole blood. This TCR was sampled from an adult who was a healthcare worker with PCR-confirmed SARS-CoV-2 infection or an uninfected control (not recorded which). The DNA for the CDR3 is TGCGCCAGCAGCAGAACAGGAGCCAAAAACATTCAGTACTTC. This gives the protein CASSRTGAKNIQYF.